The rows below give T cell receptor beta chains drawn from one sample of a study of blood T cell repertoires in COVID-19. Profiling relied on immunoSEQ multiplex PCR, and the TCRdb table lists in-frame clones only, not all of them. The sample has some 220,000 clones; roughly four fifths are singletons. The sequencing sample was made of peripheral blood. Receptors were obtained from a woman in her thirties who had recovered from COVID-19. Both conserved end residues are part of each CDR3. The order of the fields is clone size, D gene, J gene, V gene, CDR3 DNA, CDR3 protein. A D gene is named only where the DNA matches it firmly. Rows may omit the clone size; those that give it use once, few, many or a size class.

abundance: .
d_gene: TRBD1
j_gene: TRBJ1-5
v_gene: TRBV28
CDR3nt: TGTGCCAGCAGTACCCATGGACAGGTAAGGACCCAGCATTTT
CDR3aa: CASSTHGQVRTQHF

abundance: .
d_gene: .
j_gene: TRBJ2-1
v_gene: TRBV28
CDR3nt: TGTGCCAGCAGTTTGTATTACAATGAGCAGTTCTTC
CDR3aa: CASSLYYNEQFF

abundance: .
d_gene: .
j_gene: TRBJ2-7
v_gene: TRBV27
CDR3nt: TGTGCCAGCGTACGTAGCAGAGACTCCTACGAGCAGTACTTC
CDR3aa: CASVRSRDSYEQYF

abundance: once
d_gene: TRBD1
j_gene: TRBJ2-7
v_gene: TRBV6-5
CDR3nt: TGTGCCAGCAGTTACCCGACAGGGGGCAACGAGCAGTACTTC
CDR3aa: CASSYPTGGNEQYF

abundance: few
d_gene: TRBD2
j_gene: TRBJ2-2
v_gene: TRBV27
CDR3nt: TGTGCCAGCTCCCTGGGGAGGGAGGCCGGGGAGCTGTTTTTT
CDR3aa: CASSLGREAGELFF

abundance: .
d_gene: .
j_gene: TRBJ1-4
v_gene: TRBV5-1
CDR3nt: TGCGCCAGCAGCTCGGGAACTGACGAAAAACTGTTTTTT
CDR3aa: CASSSGTDEKLFF

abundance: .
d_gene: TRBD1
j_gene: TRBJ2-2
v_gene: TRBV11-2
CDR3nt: TGTGCCAGCAGCTTGAACCGGGACAGAGTGAACACCGGGGAGCTGTTTTTT
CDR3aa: CASSLNRDRVNTGELFF

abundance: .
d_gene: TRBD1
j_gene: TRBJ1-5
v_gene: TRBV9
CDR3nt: TGTGCCAGCAGCGTAGGGACAGGTTTTTCGGAGCCCCAGCATTTT
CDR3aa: CASSVGTGFSEPQHF

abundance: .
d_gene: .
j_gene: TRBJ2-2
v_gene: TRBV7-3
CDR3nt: TGTGCCAGCAGCTTAAGGCAGGGGTGGACCGGGGAGCTGTTTTTT
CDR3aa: CASSLRQGWTGELFF

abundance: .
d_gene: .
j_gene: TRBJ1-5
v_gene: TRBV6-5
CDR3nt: TGTGCCAGCAGTCAGGGAAACGATCAGCCCCAGCATTTT
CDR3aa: CASSQGNDQPQHF